What follows is one T cell receptor (beta chain) and its context. What it binds is not known. These data originate in a study of vaccination effects on CD4 cells after COVID-19. The study, taken as a whole, reports: Infection- and vaccine-induced clones contracted markedly late after vaccination. Of the vaccine-induced clones from healthy vaccinees, merely 1 of 255 recognized common cold coronaviruses as well. Relatively few convalescent patients took part in the study, which had no early post-infection timepoints.

The repertoire was sequenced with immunoSEQ multiplex PCR; TCRdb's copy has only in-frame clones and lacks some. The sample lists roughly 35,000 clones; roughly 73% were seen once. Germline CDR1 and CDR2: LGHDT and YNNKEL (reference sequence). CDR3 length: 14 amino acids. Deletions cut 3 bases from V and 8 bases from J, with 15 bases between. Antigen-specific CD4+ T cells were expanded with viral peptide pools in the ViraFEST assay before sequencing. Cultured cells yielded isolated CD4+ T cells after 10 to 11 days. The healthy vaccine recipients, who had no prior SARS-CoV-2 infection, showed negative nucleocapsid antibodies. Cells had half their medium changed to IL-2 medium on days 3 and 7.

The chain carries TRBV3-1 (or the pseudogene TRBV3-2) and TRBJ2-3, with D perhaps TRBD2 (7 bases). This specimen consisted of CD4+ T cells from PBMCs cultured with HCoV-OC43 spike peptides, obtained before COVID-19 vaccination. Subset: HCoV-OC43 spike overlapping peptide pool stimulation. The TCR comes from a human donor who received a COVID-19 vaccine. The CDR3 here is CASSQGGTRATQYF. The CDR3 bases are TGTGCCAGCAGCCAGGGGGGGACACGAGCTACGCAGTATTTT.